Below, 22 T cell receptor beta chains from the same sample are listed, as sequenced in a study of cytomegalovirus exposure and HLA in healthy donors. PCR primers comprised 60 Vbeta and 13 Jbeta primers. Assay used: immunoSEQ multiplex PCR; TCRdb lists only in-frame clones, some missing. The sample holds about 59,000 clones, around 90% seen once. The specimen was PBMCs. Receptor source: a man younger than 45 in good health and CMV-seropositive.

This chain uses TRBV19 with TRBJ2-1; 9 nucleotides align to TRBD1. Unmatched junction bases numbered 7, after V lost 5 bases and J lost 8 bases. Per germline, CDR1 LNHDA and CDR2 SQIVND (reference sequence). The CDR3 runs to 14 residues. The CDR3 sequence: CASSASTGGYEQFF. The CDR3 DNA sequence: TGTGCCAGTAGTGCCTCGACAGGGGGGTATGAGCAGTTCTTC.

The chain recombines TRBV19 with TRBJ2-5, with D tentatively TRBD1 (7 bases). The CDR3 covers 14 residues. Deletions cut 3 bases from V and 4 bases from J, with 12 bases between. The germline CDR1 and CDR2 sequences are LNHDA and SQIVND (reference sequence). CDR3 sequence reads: CASSISGGRETQYF. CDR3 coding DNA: TGTGCCAGTAGTATTTCAGGGGGGAGAGAGACCCAGTACTTC.

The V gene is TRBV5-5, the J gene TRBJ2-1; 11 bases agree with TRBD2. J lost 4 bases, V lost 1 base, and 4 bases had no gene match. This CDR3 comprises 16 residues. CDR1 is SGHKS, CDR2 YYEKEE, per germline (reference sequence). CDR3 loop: CASSLLAGGQYNEQFF. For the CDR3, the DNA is TGTGCCAGCAGCTTGCTAGCGGGAGGACAATACAATGAGCAGTTCTTC.

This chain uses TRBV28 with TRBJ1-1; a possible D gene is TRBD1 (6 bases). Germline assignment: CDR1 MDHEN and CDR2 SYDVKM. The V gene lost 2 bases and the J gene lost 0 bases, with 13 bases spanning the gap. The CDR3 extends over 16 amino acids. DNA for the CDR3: TGTGCCAGCAGTTTAAAAAGGGGGAGTATGAACACTGAAGCTTTCTTT. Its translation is CASSLKRGSMNTEAFF.

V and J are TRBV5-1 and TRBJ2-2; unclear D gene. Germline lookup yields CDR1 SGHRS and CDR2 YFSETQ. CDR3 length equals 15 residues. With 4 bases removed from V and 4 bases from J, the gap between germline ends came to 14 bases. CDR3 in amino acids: CASSPDIPSTGELFF. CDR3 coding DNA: TGCGCCAGCAGCCCAGACATCCCGAGCACCGGGGAGCTGTTTTTT.

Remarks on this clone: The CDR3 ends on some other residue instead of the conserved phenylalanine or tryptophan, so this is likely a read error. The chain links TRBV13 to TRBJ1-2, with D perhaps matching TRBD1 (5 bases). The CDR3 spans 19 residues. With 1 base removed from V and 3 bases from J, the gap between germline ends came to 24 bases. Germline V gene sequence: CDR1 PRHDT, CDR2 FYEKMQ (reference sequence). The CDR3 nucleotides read TGTGCCAGCAGCTTAGATTCCCAGGGAGGCTTGGTTGTCGACTATGGCTACACCCTC. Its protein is CASSLDSQGGLVVDYGYTL.

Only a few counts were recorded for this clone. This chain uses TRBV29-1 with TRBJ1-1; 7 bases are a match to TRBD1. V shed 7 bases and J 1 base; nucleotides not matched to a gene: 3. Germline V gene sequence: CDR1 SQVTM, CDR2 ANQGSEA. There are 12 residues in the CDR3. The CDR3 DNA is TGCAGCGGGGGACAGTCGAACACTGAAGCTTTCTTT. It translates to CSGGQSNTEAFF.

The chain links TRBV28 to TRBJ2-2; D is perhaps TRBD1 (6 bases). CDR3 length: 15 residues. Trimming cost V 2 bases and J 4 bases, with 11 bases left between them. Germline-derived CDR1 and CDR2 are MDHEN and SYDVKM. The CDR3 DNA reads TGTGCCAGCAGTTTAACAGGGATCGTCACCGGGGAGCTGTTTTTT. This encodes CASSLTGIVTGELFF.

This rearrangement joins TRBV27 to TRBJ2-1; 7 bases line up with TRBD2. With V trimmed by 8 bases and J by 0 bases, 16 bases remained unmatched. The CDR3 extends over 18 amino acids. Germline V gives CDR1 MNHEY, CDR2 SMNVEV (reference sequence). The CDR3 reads CASRTALTLADSYNEQFF. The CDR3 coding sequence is TGTGCCAGCCGCACTGCCCTCACGCTAGCGGACTCCTACAATGAGCAGTTCTTC.

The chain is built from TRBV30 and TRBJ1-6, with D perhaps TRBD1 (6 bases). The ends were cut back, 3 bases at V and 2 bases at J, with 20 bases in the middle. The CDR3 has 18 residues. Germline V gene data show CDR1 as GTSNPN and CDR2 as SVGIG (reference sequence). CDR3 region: CAWRTHRDEWAYNSPLHF. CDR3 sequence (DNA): TGTGCCTGGAGGACCCACAGGGATGAGTGGGCCTATAATTCACCCCTCCACTTT.

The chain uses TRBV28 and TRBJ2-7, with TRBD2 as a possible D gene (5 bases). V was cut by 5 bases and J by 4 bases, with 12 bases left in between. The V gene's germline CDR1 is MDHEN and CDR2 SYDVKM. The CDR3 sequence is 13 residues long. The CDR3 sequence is CASSTRGPYEQYF. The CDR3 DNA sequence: TGTGCCAGCAGTACCCGAGGGCCTTACGAGCAGTACTTC.

The CDR3 protein is CASSLDSLNSPLHF. The CDR3 nucleotides are TGTGCCAGCAGCTTAGACAGCCTAAATTCACCCCTCCACTTT. The rearrangement joins TRBV7-6 to TRBJ1-6; no firm D call. This CDR3 comprises 14 residues. Germline V lookup: CDR1 SGHVS, CDR2 FNYEAQ. The V end was cut by 1 base, the J end by 7 bases, with 8 bases between.

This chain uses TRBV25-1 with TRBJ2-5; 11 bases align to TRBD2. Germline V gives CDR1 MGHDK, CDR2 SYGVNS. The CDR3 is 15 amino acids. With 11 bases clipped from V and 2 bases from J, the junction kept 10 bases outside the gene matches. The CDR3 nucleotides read TGTGCCTCAAGCAGACTAGCGGGAATTCAAGAGACCCAGTACTTC. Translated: CASSRLAGIQETQYF.

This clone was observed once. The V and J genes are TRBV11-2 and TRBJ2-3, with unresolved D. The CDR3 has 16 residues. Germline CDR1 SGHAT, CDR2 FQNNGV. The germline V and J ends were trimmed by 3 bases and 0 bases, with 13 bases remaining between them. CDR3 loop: CASSFMRDPSTDTQYF. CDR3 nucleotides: TGTGCCAGCAGCTTTATGCGAGATCCTAGCACAGATACGCAGTATTTT.

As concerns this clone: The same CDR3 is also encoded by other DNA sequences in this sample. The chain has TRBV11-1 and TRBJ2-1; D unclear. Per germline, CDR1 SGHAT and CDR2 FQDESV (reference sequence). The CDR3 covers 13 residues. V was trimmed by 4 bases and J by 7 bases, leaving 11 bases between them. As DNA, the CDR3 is TGTGCCAGCAGCTCCGGTAATAATAATGAGCAGTTCTTC. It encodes CASSSGNNNEQFF.

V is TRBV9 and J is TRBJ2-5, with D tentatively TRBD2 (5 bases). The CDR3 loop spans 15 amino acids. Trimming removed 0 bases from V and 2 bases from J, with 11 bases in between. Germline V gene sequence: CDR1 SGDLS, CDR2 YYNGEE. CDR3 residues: CASSVARTEQETQYF. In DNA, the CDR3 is TGTGCCAGCAGCGTAGCTAGGACTGAGCAAGAGACCCAGTACTTC.

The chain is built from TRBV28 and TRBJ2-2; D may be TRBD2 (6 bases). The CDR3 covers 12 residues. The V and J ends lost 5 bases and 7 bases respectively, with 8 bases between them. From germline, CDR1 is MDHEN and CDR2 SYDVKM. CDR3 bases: TGTGCCAGCAGTGGAGGGTTCGGGGAGCTGTTTTTT. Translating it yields CASSGGFGELFF. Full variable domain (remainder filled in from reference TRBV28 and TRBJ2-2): DVKVTQSSRYLVKRTGEKVFLECVQDMDHENMFWYRQDPGLGLRLIYFSYDVKMKEKGDIPEGYSVSREKKERFSLILESASTNQTSMYLCASSGGFGELFFGEGSRLTVL.

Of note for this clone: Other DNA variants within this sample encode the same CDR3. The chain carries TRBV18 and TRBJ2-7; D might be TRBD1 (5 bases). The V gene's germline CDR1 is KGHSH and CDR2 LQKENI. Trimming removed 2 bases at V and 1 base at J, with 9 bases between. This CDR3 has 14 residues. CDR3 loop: CASSPGAGSYEQYF. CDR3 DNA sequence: TGTGCCAGCTCACCAGGCGCAGGGTCCTACGAGCAGTACTTC.

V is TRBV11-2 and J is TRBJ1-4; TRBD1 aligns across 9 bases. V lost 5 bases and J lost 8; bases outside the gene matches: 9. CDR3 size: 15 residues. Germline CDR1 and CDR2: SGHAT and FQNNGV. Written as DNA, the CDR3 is TGTGCCAGCAGCAAGATCCGGGACAGGGAAGAAAAACTGTTTTTT. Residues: CASSKIRDREEKLFF.

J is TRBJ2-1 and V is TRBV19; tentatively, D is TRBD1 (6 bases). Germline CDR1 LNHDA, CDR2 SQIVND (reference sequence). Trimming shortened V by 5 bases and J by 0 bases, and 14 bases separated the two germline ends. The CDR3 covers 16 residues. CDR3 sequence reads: CASSDRTSSSYNEQFF. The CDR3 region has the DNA TGTGCCAGTAGTGACAGGACATCGAGCTCCTACAATGAGCAGTTCTTC.

CDR3 nucleotides: TGTGCCAGCAGGAAGACTAGCGGGAGTTACAATGAGCAGTTCTTC. It is translated as CASRKTSGSYNEQFF. The chain joins TRBV6-1 to TRBJ2-1; 12 bases map to TRBD2. Germline values: CDR1 MNHNS, CDR2 SASEGT. The CDR3 has 15 residues. After removal of 6 bases from V and 4 bases from J, the junction contained 4 bases not matched to a gene.

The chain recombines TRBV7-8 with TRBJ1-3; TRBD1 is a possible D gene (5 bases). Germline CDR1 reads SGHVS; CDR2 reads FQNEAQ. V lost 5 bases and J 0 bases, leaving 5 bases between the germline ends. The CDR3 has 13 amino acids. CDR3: CASSGHSGNTIYF. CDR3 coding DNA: TGTGCCAGCAGCGGACACTCTGGAAACACCATATATTTT.